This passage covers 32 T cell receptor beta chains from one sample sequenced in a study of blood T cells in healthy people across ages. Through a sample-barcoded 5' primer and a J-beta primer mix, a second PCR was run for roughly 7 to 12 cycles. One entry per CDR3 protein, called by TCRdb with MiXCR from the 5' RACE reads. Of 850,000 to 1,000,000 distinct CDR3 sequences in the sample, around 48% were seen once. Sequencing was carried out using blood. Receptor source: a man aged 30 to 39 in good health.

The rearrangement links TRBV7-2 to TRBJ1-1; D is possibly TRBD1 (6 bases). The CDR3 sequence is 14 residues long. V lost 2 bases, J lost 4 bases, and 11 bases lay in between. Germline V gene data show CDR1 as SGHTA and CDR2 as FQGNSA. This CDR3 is CASSLLQGGTEAFF. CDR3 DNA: TGTGCCAGCAGCTTACTACAGGGAGGCACTGAAGCTTTCTTT.

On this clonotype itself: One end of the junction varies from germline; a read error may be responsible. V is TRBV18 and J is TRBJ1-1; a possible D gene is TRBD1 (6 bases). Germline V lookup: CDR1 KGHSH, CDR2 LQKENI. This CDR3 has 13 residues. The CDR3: CTSSPDRTTEAFF. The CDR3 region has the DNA TGTACCAGCTCACCGGACAGAACGACGGAAGCTTTCTTT.

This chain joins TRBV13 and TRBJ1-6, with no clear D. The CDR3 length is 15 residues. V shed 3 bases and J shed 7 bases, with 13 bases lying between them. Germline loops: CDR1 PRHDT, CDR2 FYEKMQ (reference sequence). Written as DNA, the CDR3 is TGTGCCAGCAGCTTTACCGGGGAAGAGAATTCACCCCTCCACTTT. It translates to CASSFTGEENSPLHF. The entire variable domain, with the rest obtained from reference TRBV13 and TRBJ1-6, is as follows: AAGVIQSPRHLIKEKRETATLKCYPIPRHDTVYWYQQGPGQDPQFLISFYEKMQSDKGSIPDRFSAQQFSDYHSELNMSSLELGDSALYFCASSFTGEENSPLHFGNGTRLTVT.

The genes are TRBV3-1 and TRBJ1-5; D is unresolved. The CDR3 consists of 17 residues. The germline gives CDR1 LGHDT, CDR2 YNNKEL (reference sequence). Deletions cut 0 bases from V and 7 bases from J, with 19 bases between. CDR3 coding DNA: TGTGCCAGCAGCCAAGATGGGGTAGGGATAGACAACCAGCCCCAGCATTTT. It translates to CASSQDGVGIDNQPQHF.

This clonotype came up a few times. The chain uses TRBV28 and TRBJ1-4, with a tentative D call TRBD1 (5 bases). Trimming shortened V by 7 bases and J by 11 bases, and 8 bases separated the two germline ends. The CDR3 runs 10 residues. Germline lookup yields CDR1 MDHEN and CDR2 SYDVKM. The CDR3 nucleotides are TGTGCCAGCACGGGGGAGAAACTGTTTTTT. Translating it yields CASTGEKLFF.

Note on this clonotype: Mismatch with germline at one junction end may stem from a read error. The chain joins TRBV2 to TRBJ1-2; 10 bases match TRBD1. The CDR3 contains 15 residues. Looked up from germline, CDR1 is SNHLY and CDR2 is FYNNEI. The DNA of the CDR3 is TGTGCCAGCAAGACCCAGACAGGGGGCAGCTATGGCCACACCTTC. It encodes CASKTQTGGSYGHTF.

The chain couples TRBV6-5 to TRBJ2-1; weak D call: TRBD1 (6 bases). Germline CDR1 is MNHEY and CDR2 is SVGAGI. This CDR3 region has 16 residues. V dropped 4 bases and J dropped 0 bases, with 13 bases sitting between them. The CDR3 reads CASSSYGQSSYNEQFF. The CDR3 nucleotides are TGTGCCAGCAGTTCCTATGGACAGAGCTCCTACAATGAGCAGTTCTTC.

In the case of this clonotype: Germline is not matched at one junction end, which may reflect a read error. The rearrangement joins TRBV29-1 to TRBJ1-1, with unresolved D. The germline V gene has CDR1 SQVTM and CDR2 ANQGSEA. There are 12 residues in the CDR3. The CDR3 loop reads CGVVGIWTEAFF. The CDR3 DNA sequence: TGCGGCGTTGTGGGTATTTGGACTGAAGCTTTCTTT.

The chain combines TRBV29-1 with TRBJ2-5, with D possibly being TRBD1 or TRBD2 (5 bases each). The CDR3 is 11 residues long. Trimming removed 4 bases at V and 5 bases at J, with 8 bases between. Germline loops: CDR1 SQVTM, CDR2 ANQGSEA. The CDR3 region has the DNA TGCAGCGTTGGGGGGTTCGAGACCCAGTACTTC. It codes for CSVGGFETQYF.

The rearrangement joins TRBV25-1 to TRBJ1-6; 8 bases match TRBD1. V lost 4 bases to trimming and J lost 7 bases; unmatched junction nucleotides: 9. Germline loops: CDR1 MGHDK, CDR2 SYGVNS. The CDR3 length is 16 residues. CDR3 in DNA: TGTGCCAGCAGTGGACGTCGACAGGGGTACAATTCACCCCTCCACTTT. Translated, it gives CASSGRRQGYNSPLHF.

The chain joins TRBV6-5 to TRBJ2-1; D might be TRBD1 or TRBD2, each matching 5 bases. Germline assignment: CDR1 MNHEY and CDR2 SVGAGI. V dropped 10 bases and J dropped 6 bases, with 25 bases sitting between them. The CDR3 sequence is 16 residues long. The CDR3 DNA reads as TGTGCCACGGGCGCAGGGCTACGGGACGGACGCAATGAGCAGTTCTTC. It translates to CATGAGLRDGRNEQFF.

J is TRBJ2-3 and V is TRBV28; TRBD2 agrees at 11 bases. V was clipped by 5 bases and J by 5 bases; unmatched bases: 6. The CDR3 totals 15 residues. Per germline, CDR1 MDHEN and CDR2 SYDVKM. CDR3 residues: CASSLGTSGLDTQYF. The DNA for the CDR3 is TGTGCCAGCAGTCTAGGGACTAGCGGATTAGATACGCAGTATTTT.

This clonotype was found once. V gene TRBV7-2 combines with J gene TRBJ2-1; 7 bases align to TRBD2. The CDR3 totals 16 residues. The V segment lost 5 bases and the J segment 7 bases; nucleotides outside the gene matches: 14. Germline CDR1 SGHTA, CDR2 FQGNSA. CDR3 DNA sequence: TGTGCCAGCAGCCGTGACAGCGGAGCCGGGGGGAATGAGCAGTTCTTC. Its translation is CASSRDSGAGGNEQFF. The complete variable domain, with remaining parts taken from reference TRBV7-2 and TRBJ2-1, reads GAGVSQSPSNKVTEKGKDVELRCDPISGHTALYWYRQSLGQGLEFLIYFQGNSAPDKSGLPSDRFSAERTGGSVSTLTIQRTQQEDSAVYLCASSRDSGAGGNEQFFGPGTRLTVL.

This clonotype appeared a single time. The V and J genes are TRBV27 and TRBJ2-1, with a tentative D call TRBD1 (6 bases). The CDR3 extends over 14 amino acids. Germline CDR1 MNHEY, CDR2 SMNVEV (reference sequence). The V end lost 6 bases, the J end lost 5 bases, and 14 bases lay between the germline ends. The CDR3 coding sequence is TGTGCCAGCAGCCAATCCGGGACAAACAATGAGCAGTTCTTC. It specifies CASSQSGTNNEQFF.

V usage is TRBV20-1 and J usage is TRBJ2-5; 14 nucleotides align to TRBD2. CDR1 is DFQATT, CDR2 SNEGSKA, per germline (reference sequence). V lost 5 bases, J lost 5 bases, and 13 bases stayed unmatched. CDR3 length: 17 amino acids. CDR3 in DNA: TGCAGTGCTCCAGCCGGGACTAGCGGGGGCTCCTGGGAGACCCAGTACTTC. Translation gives CSAPAGTSGGSWETQYF.

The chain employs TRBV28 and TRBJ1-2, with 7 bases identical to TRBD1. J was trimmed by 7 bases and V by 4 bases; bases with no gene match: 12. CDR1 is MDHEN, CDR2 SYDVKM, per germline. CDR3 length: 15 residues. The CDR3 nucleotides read TGTGCCAGCAGTTCGACCAGGGGGTTATGGGGTGGCTACACCTTC. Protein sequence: CASSSTRGLWGGYTF.

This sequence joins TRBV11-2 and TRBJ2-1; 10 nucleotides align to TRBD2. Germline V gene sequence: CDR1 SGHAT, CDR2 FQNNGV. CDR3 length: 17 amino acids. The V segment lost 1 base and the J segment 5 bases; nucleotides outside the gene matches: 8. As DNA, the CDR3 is TGTGCCAGCAGCTTAGTCTCGACTAGCGGGTTCGACAATGAGCAGTTCTTC. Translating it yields CASSLVSTSGFDNEQFF.

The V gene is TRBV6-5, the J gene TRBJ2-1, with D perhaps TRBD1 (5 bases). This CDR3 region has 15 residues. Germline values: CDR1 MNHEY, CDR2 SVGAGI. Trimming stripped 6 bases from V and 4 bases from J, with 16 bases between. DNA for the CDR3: TGTGCCAGCAGGCCACAGCTAAGGGGTTACAATGAGCAGTTCTTC. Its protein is CASRPQLRGYNEQFF.

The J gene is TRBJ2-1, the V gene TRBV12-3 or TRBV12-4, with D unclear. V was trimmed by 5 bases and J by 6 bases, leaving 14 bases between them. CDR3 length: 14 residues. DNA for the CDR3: TGTGCCAGCAGTCCTCTAAGTGTCGGCAATGAGCAGTTCTTC. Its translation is CASSPLSVGNEQFF.

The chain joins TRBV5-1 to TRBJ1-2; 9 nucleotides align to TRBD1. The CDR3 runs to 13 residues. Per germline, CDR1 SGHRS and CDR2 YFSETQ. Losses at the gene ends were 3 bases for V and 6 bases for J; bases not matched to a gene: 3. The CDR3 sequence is CASSWGQGNGYTF. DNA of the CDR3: TGCGCCAGCAGCTGGGGACAGGGTAATGGCTACACCTTC.

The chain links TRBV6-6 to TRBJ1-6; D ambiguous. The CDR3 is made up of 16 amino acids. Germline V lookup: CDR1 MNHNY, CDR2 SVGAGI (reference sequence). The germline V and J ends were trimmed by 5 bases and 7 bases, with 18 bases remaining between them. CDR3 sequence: CASSPDLHRTNSPLHF. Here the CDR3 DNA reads TGTGCCAGCAGTCCTGACTTACACCGGACCAATTCACCCCTCCACTTT.

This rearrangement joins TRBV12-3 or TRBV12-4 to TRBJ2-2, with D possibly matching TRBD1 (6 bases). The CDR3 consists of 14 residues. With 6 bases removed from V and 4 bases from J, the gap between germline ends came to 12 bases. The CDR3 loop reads CASRPGQFTGELFF. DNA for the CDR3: TGTGCCAGCAGGCCAGGACAGTTCACCGGGGAGCTGTTTTTT.

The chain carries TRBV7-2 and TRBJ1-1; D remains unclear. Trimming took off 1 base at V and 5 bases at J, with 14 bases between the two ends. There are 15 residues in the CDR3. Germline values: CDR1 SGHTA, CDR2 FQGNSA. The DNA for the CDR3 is TGTGCCAGCAGCTTAGGCGGAGCGGGAAGGACTGAAGCTTTCTTT. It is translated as CASSLGGAGRTEAFF.

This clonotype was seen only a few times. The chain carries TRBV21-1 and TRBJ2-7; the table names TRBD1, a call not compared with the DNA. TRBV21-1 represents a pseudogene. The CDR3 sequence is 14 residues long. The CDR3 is CASSIRDRDHEQYF. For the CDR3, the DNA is TGTGCCAGCAGCATCCGCGACAGGGACCACGAGCAGTACTTC.

DNA of the CDR3: TGTGCCAGCAGTTCTCGGACAGGCTCCCCCACAGATACGCAGTATTTT. Protein sequence: CASSSRTGSPTDTQYF. The chain has TRBV27 and TRBJ2-3; TRBD1 matches 7 bases. The germline gives CDR1 MNHEY, CDR2 SMNVEV (reference sequence). This CDR3 is 16 amino acids long. The junction had 9 bases not matched to a gene; V was cut back by 4 bases and J by 2 bases.

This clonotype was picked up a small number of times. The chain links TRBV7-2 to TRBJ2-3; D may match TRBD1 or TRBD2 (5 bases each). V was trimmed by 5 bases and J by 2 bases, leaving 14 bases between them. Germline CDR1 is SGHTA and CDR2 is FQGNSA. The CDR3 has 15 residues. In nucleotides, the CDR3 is TGTGCCAGCAGCCGGGACGCAGGGTACACAGATACGCAGTATTTT. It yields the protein CASSRDAGYTDTQYF.

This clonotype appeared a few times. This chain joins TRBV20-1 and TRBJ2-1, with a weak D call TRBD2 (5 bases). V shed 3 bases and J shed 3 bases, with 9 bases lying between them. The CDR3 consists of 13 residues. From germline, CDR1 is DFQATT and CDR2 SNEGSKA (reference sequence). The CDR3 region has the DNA TGCAGTGCTAGCGCCGGACTCTACAATGAGCAGTTCTTC. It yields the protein CSASAGLYNEQFF.

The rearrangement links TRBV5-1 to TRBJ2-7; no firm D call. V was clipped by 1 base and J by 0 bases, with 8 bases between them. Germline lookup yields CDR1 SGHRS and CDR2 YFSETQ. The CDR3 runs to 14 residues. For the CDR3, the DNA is TGCGCCAGCAGCTTGCCAGACATCTCCTACGAGCAGTACTTC. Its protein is CASSLPDISYEQYF.

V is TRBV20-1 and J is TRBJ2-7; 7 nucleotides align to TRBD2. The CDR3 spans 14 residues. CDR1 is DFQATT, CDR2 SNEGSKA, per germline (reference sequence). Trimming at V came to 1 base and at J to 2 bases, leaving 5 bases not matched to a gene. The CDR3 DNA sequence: TGCAGTGCTAGAGTTCAGGGAGGGCCCTACGAGCAGTACTTC. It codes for CSARVQGGPYEQYF.

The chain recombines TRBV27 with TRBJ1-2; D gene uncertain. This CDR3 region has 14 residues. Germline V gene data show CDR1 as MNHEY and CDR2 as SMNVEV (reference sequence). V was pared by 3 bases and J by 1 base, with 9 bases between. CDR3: CASSFAALNYGYTF. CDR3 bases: TGTGCCAGCAGTTTTGCAGCCCTTAACTATGGCTACACCTTC.

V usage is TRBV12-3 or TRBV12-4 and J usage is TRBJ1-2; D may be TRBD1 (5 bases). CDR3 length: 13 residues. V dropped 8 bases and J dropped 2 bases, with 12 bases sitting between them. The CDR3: CASRVGRNYGYTF. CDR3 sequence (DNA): TGTGCCAGCCGAGTGGGGCGAAACTATGGCTACACCTTC.

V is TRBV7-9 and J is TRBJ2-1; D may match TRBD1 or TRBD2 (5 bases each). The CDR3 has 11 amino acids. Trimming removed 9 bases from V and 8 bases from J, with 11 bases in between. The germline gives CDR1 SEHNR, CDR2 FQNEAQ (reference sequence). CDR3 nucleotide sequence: TGTGCCAGTGGGGCCGGGGATGAGCAGTTCTTC. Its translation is CASGAGDEQFF.